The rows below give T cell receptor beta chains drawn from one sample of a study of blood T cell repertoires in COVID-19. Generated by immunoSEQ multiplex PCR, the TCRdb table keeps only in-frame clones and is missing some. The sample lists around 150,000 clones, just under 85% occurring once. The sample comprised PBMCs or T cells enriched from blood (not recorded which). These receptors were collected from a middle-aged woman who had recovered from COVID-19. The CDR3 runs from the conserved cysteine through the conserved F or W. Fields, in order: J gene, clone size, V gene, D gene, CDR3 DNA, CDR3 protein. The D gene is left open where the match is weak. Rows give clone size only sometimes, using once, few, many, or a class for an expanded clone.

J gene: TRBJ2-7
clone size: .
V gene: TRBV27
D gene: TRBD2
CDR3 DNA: TGTGCCAGCGGGGGGGGGATGGGAGAATTCTACGAGCAGTACTTC
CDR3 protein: CASGGGMGEFYEQYF

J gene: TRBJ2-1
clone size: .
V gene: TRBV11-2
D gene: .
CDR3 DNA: TGTGCCAGCAGACCGGAGGGTAGTGAGCAGTTCTTC
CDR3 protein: CASRPEGSEQFF

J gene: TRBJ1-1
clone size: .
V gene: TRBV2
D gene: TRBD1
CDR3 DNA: TGTGCCAGAGGGGGCCACACTGAAGCTTTCTTT
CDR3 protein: CARGGHTEAFF

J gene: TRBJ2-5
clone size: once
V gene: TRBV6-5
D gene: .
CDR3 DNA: TGTGCCAGCAGTTACGGGGCCGGGCGGGAGACCCAGTACTTC
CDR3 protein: CASSYGAGRETQYF

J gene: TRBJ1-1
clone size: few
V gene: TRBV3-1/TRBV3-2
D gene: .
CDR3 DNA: TGTGCCAGCAGCCTCCAGGACACTGAAGCTTTCTTT
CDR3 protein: CASSLQDTEAFF

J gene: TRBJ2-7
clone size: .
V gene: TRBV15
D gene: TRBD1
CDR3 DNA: TGTGCCACCCAGGGGGGAACAGGGGGCGCGGAGCGGGTATACTTC
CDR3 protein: CATQGGTGGAERVYF

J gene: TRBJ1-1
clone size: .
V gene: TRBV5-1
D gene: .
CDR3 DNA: TGCGCCAGCAGCTCCTACCCCAGACAGCCCCCTGCGGGGACTGAAGCTTTCTTT
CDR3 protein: CASSSYPRQPPAGTEAFF

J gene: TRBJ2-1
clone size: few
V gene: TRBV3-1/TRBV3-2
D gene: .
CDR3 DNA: TGTGCCAGCAGCCAAGATCTCGCAGATCCCTACAATGAGCAGTTCTTC
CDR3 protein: CASSQDLADPYNEQFF

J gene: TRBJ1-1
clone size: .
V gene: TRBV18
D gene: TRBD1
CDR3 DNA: TGTGCCAGCTCACTTTCCGGACAGGTTGAAGCTTTCTTT
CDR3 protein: CASSLSGQVEAFF

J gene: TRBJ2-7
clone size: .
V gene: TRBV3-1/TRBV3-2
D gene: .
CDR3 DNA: TGTGCCAGCAGCCCTTCCAACCGGGAGCAGTACTTC
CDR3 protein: CASSPSNREQYF

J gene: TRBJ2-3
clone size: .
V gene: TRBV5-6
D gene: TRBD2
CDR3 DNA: TGTGCCAGCAGCGTGACTAGCGGGAGTGGGACAGATACGCAGTATTTT
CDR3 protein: CASSVTSGSGTDTQYF

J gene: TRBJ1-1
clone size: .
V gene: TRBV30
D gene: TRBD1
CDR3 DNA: TGTGCCTGGAGGCAGGGGGGCGGGCACACTGAAGCTTTCTTT
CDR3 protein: CAWRQGGGHTEAFF

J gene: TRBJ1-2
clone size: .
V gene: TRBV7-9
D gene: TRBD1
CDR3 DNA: TGTGCCAGCAGCTTAATCCAAGCAGGGGGAGGCTACACCTTC
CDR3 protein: CASSLIQAGGGYTF

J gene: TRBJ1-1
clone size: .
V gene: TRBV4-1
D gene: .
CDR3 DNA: TGCGCCAGCAGCCAAGAGGACACTATTAACACTGAAGCTTTCTTT
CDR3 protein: CASSQEDTINTEAFF

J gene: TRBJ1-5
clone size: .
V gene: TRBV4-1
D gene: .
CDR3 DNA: TGCGCCAGCAGCCAAGTAGGAGGGGACTATCAGCCCCAGCATTTT
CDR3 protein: CASSQVGGDYQPQHF

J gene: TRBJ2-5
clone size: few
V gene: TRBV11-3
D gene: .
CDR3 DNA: TGTGCCAGCAGCTTGGAGGGTCGGGGACAAGAGACCCAGTACTTC
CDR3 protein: CASSLEGRGQETQYF

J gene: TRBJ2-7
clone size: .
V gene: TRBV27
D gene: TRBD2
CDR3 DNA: TGTGCCAGCAGTTTGCTAGCGGGAAAGTGGGGCTCCTACGAGCAGTACTTC
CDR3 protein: CASSLLAGKWGSYEQYF

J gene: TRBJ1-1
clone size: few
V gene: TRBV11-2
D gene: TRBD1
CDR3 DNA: TGTGCCAGCAGCTCCAAGGGGCAGGGGGCATCTGAAGCTTTCTTT
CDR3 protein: CASSSKGQGASEAFF

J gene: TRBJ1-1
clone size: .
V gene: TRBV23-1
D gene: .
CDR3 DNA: TGCGCCAGCAGTCAACGACAGCGGGGGAACACTGAAGCTTTCTTT
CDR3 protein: CASSQRQRGNTEAFF

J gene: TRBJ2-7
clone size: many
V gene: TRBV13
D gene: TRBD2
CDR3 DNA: TGTGCCAGCAGCATTGATAGCGGGAGCTCGAGAGAGCAGTACTTC
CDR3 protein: CASSIDSGSSREQYF

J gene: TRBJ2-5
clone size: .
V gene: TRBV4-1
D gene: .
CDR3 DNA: TGCGCCAGCAGCCAAGATGAGGGCCCACGGGAGACCCAGTACTTC
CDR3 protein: CASSQDEGPRETQYF

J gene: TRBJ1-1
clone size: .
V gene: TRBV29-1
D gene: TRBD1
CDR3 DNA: TGCAGCGTTTTCAACAGGGGCGACACTGAAGCTTTCTTT
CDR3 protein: CSVFNRGDTEAFF

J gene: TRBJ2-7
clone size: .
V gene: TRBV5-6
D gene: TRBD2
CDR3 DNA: TGTGCCAGCAGTTTTTATGGACTAGCGGGAGACCGGGAGCAGTACTTC
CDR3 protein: CASSFYGLAGDREQYF

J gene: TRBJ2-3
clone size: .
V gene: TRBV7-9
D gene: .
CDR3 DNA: TGTGCCAGCAGCCTCTCCGGGGGGCCAGATACGCAGTATTTT
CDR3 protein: CASSLSGGPDTQYF

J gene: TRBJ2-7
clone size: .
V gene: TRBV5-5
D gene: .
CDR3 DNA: TGTGCCAGCAGCGAACAGGCTCGCTACGAGCAGTACTTC
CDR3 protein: CASSEQARYEQYF

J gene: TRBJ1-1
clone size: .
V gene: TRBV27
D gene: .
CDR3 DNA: TGTGCCACCGCTCTAGGGGGGAACACTGAAGCTTTCTTT
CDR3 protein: CATALGGNTEAFF

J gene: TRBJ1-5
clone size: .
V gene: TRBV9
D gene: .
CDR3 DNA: TGTGCCAGCAGTTTCGGGGGTTTTCAGCCCCAGCATTTT
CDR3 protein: CASSFGGFQPQHF

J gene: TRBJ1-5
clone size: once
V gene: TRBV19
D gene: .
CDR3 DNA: TGTGCCAGTACCTGGGGGGGTCAGCCCCAGCATTTT
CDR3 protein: CASTWGGQPQHF

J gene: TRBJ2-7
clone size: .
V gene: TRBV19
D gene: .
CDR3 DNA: TGTGCCAGTAGCCAGGGGAGCTCCTACGAGCAGTACTTC
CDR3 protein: CASSQGSSYEQYF

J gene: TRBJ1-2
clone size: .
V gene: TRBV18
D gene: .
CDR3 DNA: TGTGCCAGCTCGCTCCTCCTGGCAGGGAGGGACTATGGCTACACCTTC
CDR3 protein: CASSLLLAGRDYGYTF

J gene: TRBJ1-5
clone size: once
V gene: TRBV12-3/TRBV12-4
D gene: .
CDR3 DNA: TGTGCCAGCAGTTTAGGGGACAAACAGCCCCAGCATTTT
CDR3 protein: CASSLGDKQPQHF

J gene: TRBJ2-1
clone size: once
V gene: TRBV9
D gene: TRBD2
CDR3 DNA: TGTGCCAGCAGCGTAGACCCCCTAGCGGGATTACAGTTCTTC
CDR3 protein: CASSVDPLAGLQFF

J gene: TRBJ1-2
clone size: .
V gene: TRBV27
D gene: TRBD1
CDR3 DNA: TGTGCCAGCAGTTTTTCTGGACAGGGATATGGCTACACCTTC
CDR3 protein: CASSFSGQGYGYTF

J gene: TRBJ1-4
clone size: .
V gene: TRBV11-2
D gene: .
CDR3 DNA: TGTGCCAGCAGCTTATATCCGTCATTACAAGAAAAACTGTTTTTT
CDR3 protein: CASSLYPSLQEKLFF

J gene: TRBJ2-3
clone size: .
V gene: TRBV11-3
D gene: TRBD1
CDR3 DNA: TGTGCCAGCAGCCCCGGGGACAGGGGGCTAGACACAGATACGCAGTATTTT
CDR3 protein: CASSPGDRGLDTDTQYF

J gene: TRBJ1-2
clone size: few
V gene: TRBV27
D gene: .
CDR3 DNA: TGTGCCAGCAGCTATAACGACAGGACCTATGGCTACACCTTC
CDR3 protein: CASSYNDRTYGYTF

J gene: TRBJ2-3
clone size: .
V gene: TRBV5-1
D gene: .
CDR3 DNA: TGCGCCAGCAGCTTCGGTTTCATTTCCACAGATACGCAGTATTTT
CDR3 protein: CASSFGFISTDTQYF

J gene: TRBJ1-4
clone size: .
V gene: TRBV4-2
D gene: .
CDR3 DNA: TGTGCCAGCAGCCAAAGTGTCAAGGGGGTATCTAATGAAAAACTGTTTTTT
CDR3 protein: CASSQSVKGVSNEKLFF

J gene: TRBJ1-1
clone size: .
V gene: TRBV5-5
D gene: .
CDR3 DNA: TGTGCCAGCAAACCCTCGTGGGGGGGGAACCCTGAAGCTTTCTTT
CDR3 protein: CASKPSWGGNPEAFF

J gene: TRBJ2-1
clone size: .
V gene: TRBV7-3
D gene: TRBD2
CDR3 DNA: TGTGCCAGCAGCTTAATAGCGGGAGGTTACAATGAGCAGTTCTTC
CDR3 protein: CASSLIAGGYNEQFF

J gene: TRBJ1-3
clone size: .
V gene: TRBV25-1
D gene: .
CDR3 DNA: TGTGCCAGCAGTCCGGGGTCCGGAAACACCATATATTTT
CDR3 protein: CASSPGSGNTIYF

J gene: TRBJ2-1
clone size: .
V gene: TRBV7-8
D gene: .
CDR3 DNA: TGTGCCAGCAGCTTAGGGCAGGGGCCCTACAATGAGCAGTTCTTC
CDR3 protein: CASSLGQGPYNEQFF

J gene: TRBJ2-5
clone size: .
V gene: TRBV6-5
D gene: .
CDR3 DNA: TGTGCCAGCATCTCGCCCGGAGTAAGGGAGACCCAGTACTTC
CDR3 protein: CASISPGVRETQYF

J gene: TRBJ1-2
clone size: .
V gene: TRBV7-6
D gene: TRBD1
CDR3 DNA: TGTGCCAGCAGCTTAAAGGACAGGGGGGGAGATGGCTACACCTTC
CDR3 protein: CASSLKDRGGDGYTF

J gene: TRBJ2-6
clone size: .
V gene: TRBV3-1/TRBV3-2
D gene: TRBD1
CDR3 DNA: TGTGCCAGCAGCCGGGACAGCATCTCTGGGGCCAACGTCCTGACTTTC
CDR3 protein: CASSRDSISGANVLTF

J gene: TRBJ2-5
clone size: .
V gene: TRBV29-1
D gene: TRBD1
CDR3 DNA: TGCAGCGTTGAAGAAGGTCGGGACAGGGGAAAAGAGACCCAGTACTTC
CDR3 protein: CSVEEGRDRGKETQYF

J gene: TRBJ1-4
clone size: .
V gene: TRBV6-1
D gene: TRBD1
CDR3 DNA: TGTGCCAGCAGTGAAGGGACAGGGGGCTTTGAAAAACTGTTTTTT
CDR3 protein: CASSEGTGGFEKLFF

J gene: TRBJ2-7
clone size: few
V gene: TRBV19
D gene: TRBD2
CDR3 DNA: TGTGCCAGTAGTATAGGACTAGCGGGCGTCTTCCACTTC
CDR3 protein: CASSIGLAGVFHF

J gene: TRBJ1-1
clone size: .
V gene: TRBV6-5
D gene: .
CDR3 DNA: TGTGCCAGCAGTTACACTCCAGGGAACACTGAAGCTTTCTTT
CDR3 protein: CASSYTPGNTEAFF

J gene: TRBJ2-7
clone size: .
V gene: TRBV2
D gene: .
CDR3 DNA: TGTGCCAGCAGTGTAAGAACAGTCGACGAGCAGTACTTC
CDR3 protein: CASSVRTVDEQYF

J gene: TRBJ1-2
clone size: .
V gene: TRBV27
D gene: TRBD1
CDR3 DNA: TGTGCCAGCAGTTTAACGGGACAGGGGTACTCTAACTATGGCTACACCTTC
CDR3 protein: CASSLTGQGYSNYGYTF

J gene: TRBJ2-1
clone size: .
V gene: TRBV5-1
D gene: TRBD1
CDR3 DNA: TGCGCCAGCAGCCTGACAGGGGGCACTAGGAATGAGCAGTTCTTC
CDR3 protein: CASSLTGGTRNEQFF

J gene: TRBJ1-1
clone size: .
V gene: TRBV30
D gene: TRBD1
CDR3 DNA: TGTGCCTGGTGTCCGGACAGGGGGAACACTGAAGCTTTCTTT
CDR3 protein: CAWCPDRGNTEAFF

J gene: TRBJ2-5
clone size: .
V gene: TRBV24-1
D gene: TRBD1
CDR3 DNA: TGTGCCACCAGTGATCCGGGACAGGGGGTCCAAGAGACCCAGTACTTC
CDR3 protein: CATSDPGQGVQETQYF

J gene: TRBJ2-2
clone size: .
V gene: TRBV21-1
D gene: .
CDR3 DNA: TGTGCCAGCAGCAAAGCGGGGGTAGTTACTAGCGGGAGGACCGGGGAGCTGTTTTTT
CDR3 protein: CASSKAGVVTSGRTGELFF

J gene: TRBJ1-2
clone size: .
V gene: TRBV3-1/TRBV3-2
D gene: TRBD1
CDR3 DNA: TGTGCCAGCAGCCTTGACAGGGCTCCTGGCTACACCTTC
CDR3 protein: CASSLDRAPGYTF

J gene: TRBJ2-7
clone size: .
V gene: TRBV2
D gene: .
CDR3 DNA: TGTGCCAGCCAGGTAAACTCCTACGAGCAGTACTTC
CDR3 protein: CASQVNSYEQYF

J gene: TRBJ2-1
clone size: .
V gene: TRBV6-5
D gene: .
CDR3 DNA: TGTGCCAGCAGGGTCGGGGACAATGAGCAGTTCTTC
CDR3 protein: CASRVGDNEQFF

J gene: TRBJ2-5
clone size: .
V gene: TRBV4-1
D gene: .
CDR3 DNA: TGCGCCAGCAGCCACAGATTGCAGGTGTCCCCCCAAGAGACCCAGTACTTC
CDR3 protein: CASSHRLQVSPQETQYF

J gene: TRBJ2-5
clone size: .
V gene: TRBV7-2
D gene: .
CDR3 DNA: TGTGCCAGCAGGGTGGCTGGAGAGGGGACCCAGTACTTC
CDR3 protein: CASRVAGEGTQYF